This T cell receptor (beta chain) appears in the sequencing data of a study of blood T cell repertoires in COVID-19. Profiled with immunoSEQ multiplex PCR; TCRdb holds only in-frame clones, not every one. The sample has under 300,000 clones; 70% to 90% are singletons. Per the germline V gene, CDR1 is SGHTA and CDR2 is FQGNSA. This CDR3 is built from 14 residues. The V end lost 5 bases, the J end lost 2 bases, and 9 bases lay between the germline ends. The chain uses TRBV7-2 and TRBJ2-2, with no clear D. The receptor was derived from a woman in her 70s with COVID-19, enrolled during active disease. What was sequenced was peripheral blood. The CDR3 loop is CASSPLFNTGELFF. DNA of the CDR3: TGTGCCAGCAGCCCACTTTTTAACACCGGGGAGCTGTTTTTT.